This TCR beta chain was sequenced during a study of cytomegalovirus exposure and HLA in healthy donors (dated by TCRdb to about 2017). Context from the whole study: According to an earlier analysis of a few hundred of the donors, roughly 180 million T cells yielded 117 million unique TCR beta sequences and 276 Gb of sequence data. Across approximately 400 genotyped donors of the cohort, an average of approximately 240,000 unique TCR beta nucleotide sequences per donor were sequenced, and roughly 17% of those sequences were non-productive. The study used immunosequencing to profile the T cell repertoires of some 600 subjects and linked those repertoires to cytomegalovirus serostatus. A separate validation cohort of roughly 130 different subjects was used in addition to the roughly 670-subject first cohort. The aim of the study was to test whether cataloging public T cell receptors could identify signatures of past pathogen exposure. In a later analysis, previously published TCR beta repertoires from hundreds of donors were re-analyzed and high-resolution HLA genotyping was added so that TCR occurrence patterns could be studied. The later analysis used no new phenotypic data to find candidate immune exposures, relying instead on TCR beta sequences and their occurrence across donors. The study combined high-throughput TCR immunosequencing, statistical association of individual TCRs with disease status, and machine learning to predict cytomegalovirus infection status. In a later genetic analysis, genome-wide SNP genotypes for 398 of the 666 donors were used, and that subset was treated as a discovery cohort. An earlier analysis of fewer than 750 of the donors used high-throughput TCR beta sequencing to judge whether each TCR beta V gene segment behaved as functional or pseudogenic. An early release covering just under 650 HLA-typed donors comprised about 310 gigabases of sequencing data and approximately 80 million unique TCR sequences. Because of strong linkage in the cohort, four to six DR-DQ haplotypes were treated as single units for association and clustering. The number of donors typed differed by locus, with 629-630 for A, B, C, DRB1 and DQB1, approximately 500 for DQA1, under 610 for DPA1, and around 450 for DPB1. Donor age, sex, ethnicity and CMV serostatus were collected together with the repertoire data. Of the approximately 400 genotyped donors, 65% to 90% fell in the genetic ancestry cluster associated with self-reported Caucasian donors. Every repertoire in the discovery cohort had been generated on one and the same sequencing platform. HLA typing covered class I and class II loci at four-digit resolution. What the authors observed across the whole study: When HLA alleles, especially DR and DQ, strongly co-occurred, attributing TCR associations to individual alleles was difficult. A total of roughly 160 TCR beta chains were listed by the study as associated with cytomegalovirus. A later genetic analysis associated a missense DCLRE1C variant with V-gene and J-gene trimming of TCR beta chains, and an independent cohort replicated the association. A later genetic analysis reported fewer N-insertions in productive TCRs among donors in an Asian-associated ancestry cluster than the roughly 650-donor mean. Some IMGT-functional V segments, including TRBV6-2 and TRBV6-3, could not be distinguished by the 87-base-pair reads and were therefore excluded. In a later analysis, TCR association rates were found to vary across HLA loci, with the most associated TCRs seen for DRB1 alleles and the fewest for HLA-C alleles. In vitro tests confirmed that a few of the cytomegalovirus-associated TCR beta chains recognize cytomegalovirus antigens. Over 15 rarely observed V segments, including chromosome 9 orphons, were excluded from the earlier analysis of several hundred of the donors because counts were too low. The only immune exposure information available for the cohort was CMV serostatus. The classifier was reported to diagnose cytomegalovirus status with high specificity and sensitivity in both the original and validation cohorts. Because HLA typing was unavailable for some donors at each locus, only the typed subset was used in association tests. At a false discovery rate of 0.05, a later analysis linked 15,000 to 20,000 TCR beta sequences to specific HLA alleles. In a later analysis, HLA-associated TCR beta chains were found to be more clonally expanded and to have lower generation probabilities than equally common non-associated chains. Across donors, most TCR sequences were observed very rarely, whereas some public TCRs were present in many individuals. According to the authors, the approach could potentially be generalized to other disease states and immunological phenotypes. This cohort had only TCR beta chains sequenced, and the lack of alpha or paired-chain data limited which features could be detected. A later analysis found that most CMV-associated TCR beta chains appeared HLA-restricted, with HLA associations seemingly driven largely by CMV exposure. An earlier analysis of approximately 540 of the donors showed that most TCR beta V segments appeared in productive rearrangements either about 90% or about 30% of the time, which broadly matched IMGT annotations. A cluster of highly shared sequence variants was judged likely to represent a technical artifact of the sequencing pipeline. Linkage disequilibrium might explain the correlated functional status among segregating V segments, but an unknown experimental factor could not be excluded. According to a later analysis, parvovirus B19, influenza, CMV and Epstein-Barr virus appeared linked to several top co-occurrence clusters. Presence/absence analyses assumed roughly uniform sequencing depth across donors, an assumption that may not hold. A further reported finding was that TCR beta sequences accurately predicted the HLA-A and HLA-B alleles for most subjects in the first cohort.

The cohort was made up of 500 to 850 healthy bone marrow donors. At the time of sampling, every cohort member was nominally healthy, though immune exposures that went unrecorded were likely present. The donor tested CMV seronegative and was one of the 352 seronegative cohort members. A peripheral blood sample was collected from each donor, and TCR beta sequencing was performed on peripheral blood mononuclear cells. Genomic DNA was extracted from the blood cell samples with the Qiagen DNeasy Blood Extraction Kit. The germline V gene (reference sequence) provides CDR1 MNHEY and CDR2 SMNVEV. Germline trimming amounts to 2 bases on V and 5 bases on J, with 11 as the count of junction bases outside the gene matches. The cysteine opens and the phenylalanine closes a CDR3 of 17 amino acids. Here the CDR3 DNA is all that survives: 51 bases in frame from base 1. Receptor amplification or capture employed the immunoSEQ multiplex PCR assay. A mixture of 60 forward primers for TCR Vbeta segments and 13 reverse primers for TCR Jbeta segments was used in the multiplex PCR. A multiplex PCR assay on genomic DNA amplified the CDR3 region of rearranged TCR beta genes. The Illumina HiSeq System was used to sequence the amplified TCR beta libraries as 87-base-pair reads. The authors processed their data as follows. A later analysis tallied around 82 million unique TCR beta chains across the 640 or so repertoires, and 10 million to 11 million of those chains were shared by two or more donors. Raw reads were error-corrected and collapsed into unique sequences by a nearest-neighbor algorithm in which closely related sequences were merged to remove PCR and sequencing errors. V, D and J gene segments were assigned by aligning CDR3 sequences to IMGT reference sequences. For a sequence to be retained, at least a six-nucleotide match to both a V gene segment and a J gene segment was required. A rearrangement counted as productive if the CDR3 had no stop codons and remained in frame with V and J, and every other rearrangement counted as non-productive. CDR3 was defined according to IMGT convention as the region running from the second conserved V-encoded cysteine to the conserved J-encoded phenylalanine. In an earlier analysis of more than 550 of the donors, sequences lacking an unambiguous match to a single V gene segment were excluded. In an earlier analysis of more than 500 of the donors, a V segment was called functional when productive rearrangements were above 56.7%, and segregating when the standard deviation between donors exceeded 5%. To diagnose cytomegalovirus status from the catalog of TCR beta chain sequences, a statistical classification framework was built. A later analysis assigned V and J genes by comparing TCR nucleotide sequences with IMGT/GENE-DB human TR gene sequences. The TCRdist pipeline was used in a later analysis to assign CDR3 sequences and most-parsimonious VDJ recombination scenarios. In a later analysis, each TCR beta chain was defined by its CDR3 amino acid sequence together with its V-gene family, and reads lacking a unique V-gene family were excluded. In a later analysis, approximately 590 highly shared, low-generation-probability nucleotide sequences were removed to address suspected cross-contamination and a sequencing artifact. In a later analysis, a clonal expansion index for each public chain was calculated from normalized within-repertoire ranks of inferred template counts. In a later analysis, generation probabilities were computed with a VDJ recombination model fitted to out-of-frame rearrangements, and the resulting probabilities were checked against IGoR. A later analysis scored TCR-TCR, TCR-HLA and TCR-CMV co-occurrence with hypergeometric tests, applying a repertoire-size bias correction to TCR pairs. In a later analysis, false discovery rates were estimated by permuting HLA or CMV assignments 20 times. In a later analysis, co-occurring TCRs were grouped using DBSCAN, with TCRdist sequence similarity added in when clustering inside HLA-allele-positive subsets. Repertoires with fewer than 30,000 or more than 120,000 public chains were left out of co-occurrence clustering, as were about 5 repertoires with anomalous nucleotide sharing. The immuneACCESS repertoire file appears here via TCRdb, limited to in-frame rearrangements. These files lack a portion of the clones; in checked studies, under half of the deficit traces to unresolved V genes, and the cause of the others is not known. V and J calls and clone size are as listed in that table; D and trimming were resolved from the DNA. This sample lists about 170,000 clones; under 80% were detected once. Roughly 1.9% of the sample goes to the ten largest clones.

On this clone itself: Its antigen is still unknown. No much larger clonotype is one base removed from it; base qualities were not supplied.

Sequenced: PBMCs. This chain joins TRBV27 to TRBJ1-2; TRBD1 lines up with 10 middle nucleotides. This clonotype originated in a female donor in good health and CMV-seronegative. For the CDR3, the sequence is CASSLRGPGTGVYGYTF. The bases read TGTGCCAGCAGTTTAAGGGGTCCCGGGACAGGGGTTTATGGCTACACCTTC.